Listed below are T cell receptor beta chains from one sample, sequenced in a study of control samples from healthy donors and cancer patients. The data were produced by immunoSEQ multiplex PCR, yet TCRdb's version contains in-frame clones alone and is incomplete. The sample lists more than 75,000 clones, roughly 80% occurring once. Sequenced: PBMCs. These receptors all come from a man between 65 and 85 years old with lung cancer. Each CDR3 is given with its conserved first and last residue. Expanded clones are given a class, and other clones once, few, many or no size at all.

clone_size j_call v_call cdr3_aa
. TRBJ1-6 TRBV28 CASRPGQGDHSPLHF
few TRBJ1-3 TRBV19 CASRVGTSEGTIYF
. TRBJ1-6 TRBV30 CAWRLSGPRNSPLHF
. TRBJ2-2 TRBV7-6 CASSSGGTEITGELFF
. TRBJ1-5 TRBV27 CASSFGPSNQPQHF
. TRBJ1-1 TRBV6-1 CASSDETSWGLNTEAFF
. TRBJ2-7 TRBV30 CAWSPAFYEQYF
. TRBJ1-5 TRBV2 CATQGQGTGQPQHF
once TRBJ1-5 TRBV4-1 CASSQESWGGRNQPQHF
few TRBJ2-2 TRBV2 CATREGQGAVGELFF
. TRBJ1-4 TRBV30 CAWSHSGQGAAEKLFF
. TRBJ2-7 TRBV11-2 CASSLYAGRAYEQYF
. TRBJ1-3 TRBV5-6 CASSPPRTGNTIYF
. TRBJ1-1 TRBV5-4 CASSPGQGANTEAFF
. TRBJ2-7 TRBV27 CASSRTGQGRRYEQYF
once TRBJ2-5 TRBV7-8 CASSLAGGRLETQYF
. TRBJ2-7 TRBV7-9 CASRPTGEYEQYF